This T cell receptor (beta chain) emerged from a study of blood T cell repertoires in COVID-19. Study details: Samples came from the United States, Italy and Spain, spanning acute and convalescent COVID-19.

How the authors handled the data: Amplified reference gene primers provided the basis for estimating nucleated cell counts. Repertoires were generated with immunoSEQ multiplex PCR, while TCRdb's copy carries only in-frame clones and drops some. V, J and clone size were drawn from that table, and D and trimming were deduced from the DNA. The repertoire includes tens of thousands of clones, 75% to 90% of them detected once, and 4.5% to 5.5% sits in the top ten. CDR1 and CDR2 (germline): WSHSY, SAAADI. Trimming stripped 4 bases from V and 2 bases from J, with 11 bases between. CDR3 length: 14 residues. The TCR was taken from a woman between 65 and 79 years old with acute or convalescent COVID-19. Material: peripheral blood. V usage is TRBV10-2 and J usage is TRBJ1-1; the D gene is possibly TRBD1 (5 bases). The CDR3 DNA sequence: TGCGCCAGCAGTGGAGCCGGGGGTAACACTGAAGCTTTCTTT. Protein product: CASSGAGGNTEAFF.